A single sample is the source of the 25 T cell receptor beta chains below, sequenced in a study of technical replicates of blood from several donors. Data came from immunoSEQ multiplex PCR; TCRdb stores just in-frame clones and leaves some out. The sample records under 100,000 clones, approximately 94% being singletons. Material for sequencing was T cells isolated from PBMCs. The origin of the receptors is a human donor in good health.

This chain connects TRBV7-9 to TRBJ1-1; D ambiguous. Germline CDR1 reads SEHNR; CDR2 reads FQNEAQ (reference sequence). Trimming cost V 1 base and J 8 bases, with 8 bases left between them. The CDR3 is made up of 12 amino acids. DNA of the CDR3: TGTGCCAGCAGCTTAGGACTTAACGAAGCTTTCTTT. Protein: CASSLGLNEAFF.

The V call is TRBV4-1, the J call TRBJ2-3, with D uncertain. Germline CDR1 reads MGHRA; CDR2 reads YSYEKL. The CDR3 has 13 amino acids. V was trimmed by 4 bases and J by 2 bases, leaving 7 bases between them. The CDR3 region is CASSPPYTDTQYF. In DNA form, the CDR3 reads TGCGCCAGCAGCCCCCCTTACACAGATACGCAGTATTTT.

The chain joins TRBV5-1 to TRBJ1-2, with 8 bases lining up with TRBD1. The CDR3 totals 13 residues. The germline gives CDR1 SGHRS, CDR2 YFSETQ. J was trimmed by 6 bases and V by 2 bases; bases with no gene match: 3. The CDR3 sequence is CASSFTGGDGYTF. CDR3 nucleotide sequence: TGCGCCAGCAGCTTTACAGGGGGAGATGGCTACACCTTC. Together with reference TRBV5-1 and TRBJ1-2, the CDR3 gives the full variable domain: KAGVTQTPRYLIKTRGQQVTLSCSPISGHRSVSWYQQTPGQGLQFLFEYFSETQRNKGNFPGRFSGRQFSNSRSEMNVSTLELGDSALYLCASSFTGGDGYTFGSGTRLTVV.

The chain is built from TRBV7-3 and TRBJ2-1, with 8 positions matching TRBD2. Germline assignment: CDR1 SGHTA and CDR2 FQGTGA. Germline trimming cut 3 bases from V and 5 bases from J; bases unmatched to any gene: 6. CDR3 length: 15 amino acids. The CDR3 spells CASSFRGGFNNEQFF. CDR3 in DNA: TGTGCCAGCAGCTTTCGCGGGGGGTTTAACAATGAGCAGTTCTTC.

The chain recombines TRBV6-5 with TRBJ2-7; maybe TRBD2 (6 bases). V lost 6 bases, J lost 7 bases, and 13 bases lay in between. Germline CDR1 and CDR2: MNHEY and SVGAGI. The CDR3 is 12 amino acids. The CDR3 nucleotides read TGTGCCAGCAGCCTCAACCGGGGGGAGCAGTACTTC. The encoded protein is CASSLNRGEQYF.

The chain has TRBV9 and TRBJ2-1; 9 nucleotides line up with TRBD2. The CDR3 is 15 residues long. Per germline, CDR1 SGDLS and CDR2 YYNGEE. The V and J ends lost 2 bases and 9 bases, in that order; junction bases with no gene match: 9. Here the CDR3 DNA reads TGTGCCAGCAGCGTTTCTGGCGGGAGGGCCAGTGAGCAGTTCTTC. Its translation: CASSVSGGRASEQFF.

The chain couples TRBV5-1 to TRBJ2-3; 7 bases are a match to TRBD2. Germline V CDR1 and CDR2: SGHRS, YFSETQ. J gave up 5 bases and V 5 bases, and 14 bases lay outside the gene matches. CDR3 length: 16 residues. The CDR3, as DNA: TGCGCCAGCAGAGCCCTAGCGGCAACCTGGGAAGATACGCAGTATTTT. Its protein product is CASRALAATWEDTQYF.

The chain couples TRBV5-1 to TRBJ2-7; 10 positions agree with TRBD2. The junction had 5 bases not matched to a gene; V was cut back by 0 bases and J by 5 bases. This CDR3 is 15 amino acids long. Germline-derived CDR1 and CDR2 are SGHRS and YFSETQ. The CDR3 sequence is CASSLGASGSNEQYF. The CDR3 DNA reads TGCGCCAGCAGCTTGGGTGCTAGCGGGAGTAACGAGCAGTACTTC.

J is TRBJ1-6 and V is TRBV6-1; TRBD1 matches at 7 bases. Germline V gene lookup returns CDR1 MNHNS and CDR2 SASEGT. The CDR3 has 14 amino acids. V was clipped by 1 base and J by 13 bases; unmatched bases: 7. The CDR3 DNA reads TGTGCCAGCAGTGAAGTAGGGACAGCCAGGCCCCTCCACTTT. Its translation is CASSEVGTARPLHF.

The chain couples TRBV5-4 to TRBJ2-3, with D unclear. Trimming removed 0 bases at V and 0 bases at J, with 5 bases between. The CDR3 sequence is 14 residues long. Germline values: CDR1 SGHNT, CDR2 YYREEE (reference sequence). CDR3 sequence: CASSLVESTDTQYF. The CDR3, as DNA: TGTGCCAGCAGCTTGGTGGAGAGCACAGATACGCAGTATTTT.

CDR3 loop: CASSAPGGEITDTQYF. CDR3 DNA sequence: TGTGCCAGCAGTGCCCCGGGCGGGGAAATCACAGATACGCAGTATTTT. V usage is TRBV6-1 and J usage is TRBJ2-3; possibly TRBD2 for D (6 bases). The V end was cut by 4 bases, the J end by 2 bases, with 16 bases between. In germline, CDR1 is MNHNS, CDR2 SASEGT. The CDR3 is made up of 16 amino acids.

The chain carries TRBV21-1 and TRBJ1-1; the DNA was not compared with TRBD1, the D call given in the table. TRBV21-1 is flagged as a pseudogene. CDR3 length: 16 residues. CDR3: CASSNQGAGSDTEAFF. Written as DNA, the CDR3 is TGTGCCAGCAGCAATCAGGGGGCGGGATCGGACACTGAAGCTTTCTTT.

The gene calls are TRBV4-1 and TRBJ2-1; TRBD1 matches 10 bases. Trimming took 0 bases from V and 8 from J; bases not matched to a gene: 4. Germline CDR1 and CDR2: MGHRA and YSYEKL. CDR3 size: 15 residues. CDR3 sequence (DNA): TGCGCCAGCAGCCAAGACGGACAGGGGGACGATGAGCAGTTCTTC. This sequence encodes CASSQDGQGDDEQFF.

This chain connects TRBV30 to TRBJ1-4; 7 bases are shared with TRBD1. V dropped 1 base and J dropped 0; count of bases not matched to a gene: 5. Germline CDR1 and CDR2: GTSNPN and SVGIG (reference sequence). The CDR3 covers 16 residues. Here the CDR3 reads CAWSAGQVTTNEKLFF. The CDR3 DNA is TGTGCCTGGAGTGCTGGACAGGTCACAACTAATGAAAAACTGTTTTTT.

V is TRBV18 and J is TRBJ1-2, with a weak D call TRBD1 (5 bases). This CDR3 has 17 residues. V gave up 0 bases and J gave up 1 base, with 15 bases separating them. In germline, CDR1 is KGHSH, CDR2 LQKENI. CDR3 nucleotides: TGTGCCAGCTCACCACCCTACGGACAAGGCGTTAACTATGGCTACACCTTC. Its translation is CASSPPYGQGVNYGYTF.

The V call is TRBV5-6, the J call TRBJ1-5, with D unresolved. CDR1 SGHDT and CDR2 YYEEEE come from the germline V gene. The CDR3 is 19 residues long. The V gene lost 1 base and the J gene lost 0 bases, with 20 bases spanning the gap. CDR3 in amino acids: CASSLYTAWSDYSNQPQHF. CDR3 DNA: TGTGCCAGCAGCTTGTATACAGCCTGGTCTGATTATAGCAATCAGCCCCAGCATTTT.

V and J are TRBV5-6 and TRBJ2-7, with D maybe TRBD1 (6 bases). CDR1 SGHDT and CDR2 YYEEEE come from the germline V gene. The CDR3 extends over 12 amino acids. The germline V and J ends were trimmed by 4 bases and 3 bases, with 8 bases remaining between them. CDR3 DNA sequence: TGTGCCAGCAGCGGGGGCGACTACGAGCAGTACTTC. This translates into CASSGGDYEQYF.

J is TRBJ2-5 and V is TRBV19, with 7 bases matching TRBD2. This CDR3 is 15 amino acids long. Germline V CDR1 and CDR2: LNHDA, SQIVND (reference sequence). V was pared by 3 bases and J by 2 bases, with 6 bases of the junction left unmatched. The CDR3 protein is CASSIWLAVQETQYF. The CDR3 nucleotides are TGTGCCAGTAGTATCTGGCTAGCGGTACAAGAGACCCAGTACTTC.

The rearrangement joins TRBV11-3 to TRBJ2-2; D remains ambiguous. V was shortened by 1 base and J by 4 bases, with 10 bases between the two germline ends. Germline V lookup: CDR1 SGHNT, CDR2 YENEEA. The CDR3 length is 15 residues. For the CDR3, the DNA is TGTGCCAGCAGCTTAGGCGGCAGATCCACCGGGGAGCTGTTTTTT. This codes for CASSLGGRSTGELFF.

The chain is built from TRBV11-2 and TRBJ1-4, with 12 positions matching TRBD1. The germline V gene encodes CDR1 SGHAT and CDR2 FQNNGV. J lost 8 bases, V lost 0 bases, and 10 bases had no gene match. CDR3 length equals 18 residues. Written as DNA, the CDR3 is TGTGCCAGCAGCTTAGATGGGACAGGGGGCGTTGGCTACGAAAAACTGTTTTTT. Translation gives CASSLDGTGGVGYEKLFF.

The rearrangement links TRBV30 to TRBJ1-4; D possibly corresponds to TRBD1 (6 bases). V lost 4 bases and J 4 bases, leaving 16 bases between the germline ends. Germline values: CDR1 GTSNPN, CDR2 SVGIG (reference sequence). CDR3 length: 15 residues. This CDR3 reads CAWTRTGQLNEKLFF. The CDR3 nucleotides are TGTGCCTGGACCCGAACCGGACAGCTTAATGAAAAACTGTTTTTT. Filled out from reference TRBV30 and TRBJ1-4, the complete variable domain reads SQTIHQWPATLVQPVGSPLSLECTVEGTSNPNLYWYRQAAGRGLQLLFYSVGIGQISSEVPQNLSASRPQDRQFILSSKKLLLSDSGFYLCAWTRTGQLNEKLFFGSGTQLSVL.

The V and J genes are TRBV5-8 and TRBJ1-1; TRBD1 is a possible D gene (6 bases). CDR3 size: 12 residues. V lost 1 base to trimming and J lost 7 bases, with 8 bases between them. Per germline, CDR1 SGHTS and CDR2 YDEGEE. The CDR3 DNA reads TGTGCCAGCAGCTTGACAGGGCATGAAGCTTTCTTT. It codes for CASSLTGHEAFF.

V usage is TRBV5-4 and J usage is TRBJ1-2; TRBD1 aligns across 9 bases. This CDR3 is built from 14 residues. Germline values: CDR1 SGHNT, CDR2 YYREEE (reference sequence). V lost 3 bases, J lost 6 bases, and 6 bases stayed unmatched. The CDR3 reads CASSSSGTGNGYTF. The CDR3 DNA reads TGTGCCAGCAGCTCCTCCGGGACAGGGAATGGCTACACCTTC. Drawing the rest from reference TRBV5-4 and TRBJ1-2, the complete variable domain is ETGVTQSPTHLIKTRGQQVTLRCSSQSGHNTVSWYQQALGQGPQFIFQYYREEENGRGNFPPRFSGLQFPNYSSELNVNALELDDSALYLCASSSSGTGNGYTFGSGTRLTVV.

This clone was counted once. The chain links TRBV2 to TRBJ1-1; D ambiguous. Germline lookup yields CDR1 SNHLY and CDR2 FYNNEI. The CDR3 is made up of 14 amino acids. V lost 3 bases to trimming and J lost 1 base, with 9 bases between them. For the CDR3, the DNA is TGTGCCAGCAGTGAGGGCCGTCGGAACACTGAAGCTTTCTTT. Translation: CASSEGRRNTEAFF. Variable domain in full (rest from reference TRBV2 and TRBJ1-1): EPEVTQTPSHQVTQMGQEVILRCVPISNHLYFYWYRQILGQKVEFLVSFYNNEISEKSEIFDDQFSVERPDGSNFTLKIRSTKLEDSAMYFCASSEGRRNTEAFFGQGTRLTVV.

This chain links TRBV2 with TRBJ2-7; possible D gene TRBD2, 5 bases. Trimming removed 7 bases at V and 0 bases at J, with 13 bases between. Germline CDR1 is SNHLY and CDR2 is FYNNEI. The length of the CDR3 is 14 residues. As DNA, the CDR3 is TGTGCCAGCAAGAATAGCGAAAGCTCCTACGAGCAGTACTTC. This sequence encodes CASKNSESSYEQYF.